This T cell receptor (beta chain) was captured in a study of blood T cell repertoires in COVID-19. Study at large: Samples of COVID-19 (acute and convalescent) were obtained from the United States, Italy and Spain. T cells, B-cell-depleted T cells, or PBMCs supplied cDNA or gDNA.

This clone was detected a few times. In Seattle, patients joined the study during active infection and were tracked longitudinally. Authors' data handling: Amplification of reference gene primers provided the estimated nucleated cell counts. Assay used: immunoSEQ multiplex PCR; TCRdb lists only in-frame clones, some missing. V, J and clone size were drawn from that table, and D and trimming were deduced from the DNA. The sample includes 300,000 to 400,000 clones, 70% to 90% of them seen just once. Germline assignment: CDR1 DFQATT and CDR2 SNEGSKA (reference sequence). CDR3 length: 11 amino acids. V was cut by 7 bases and J by 10 bases, with 16 bases left in between.

This chain uses TRBV20-1 with TRBJ1-2, with a tentative D call TRBD1 (5 bases). Sequenced: peripheral blood. The receptor's source is a woman under 40 with COVID-19, enrolled during active disease. The CDR3 is CSVEGRSVYTF. The CDR3 nucleotides read TGCAGTGTGGAGGGGCGTTCCGTCTACACCTTC.